The TCR beta chain under discussion was sequenced for a study of T cell responses to AZD1222 COVID-19 vaccine. Overall study findings and caveats: Unmutated variant regions are reportedly the target of nearly half of TCRs that are spike-specific.

For this clone: The antigen is not known.

Using immunoSEQ multiplex PCR, the repertoire was profiled, and TCRdb retains in-frame clones only, with some absent. The table includes 170,000 or so clones, over 85% detected once. This CDR3 is built from 18 residues. CDR1 and CDR2 from the germline V gene are SEHNR and FQNEAQ (reference sequence). V lost 5 bases, J lost 4 bases, and 13 bases stayed unmatched. The rearrangement uses TRBV7-9 and TRBJ2-2; 10 nucleotides agree with TRBD2. This material consisted of peripheral blood, taken 28 days after the second dose of the MenACWY control vaccine. This receptor was obtained from an adult who received the MenACWY meningococcal vaccine as a control. CDR3 sequence (DNA): TGTGCCAGCAGCCAGACTAGGCGGGGACTAGCGATCACCGGGGAGCTGTTTTTT. It specifies CASSQTRRGLAITGELFF.